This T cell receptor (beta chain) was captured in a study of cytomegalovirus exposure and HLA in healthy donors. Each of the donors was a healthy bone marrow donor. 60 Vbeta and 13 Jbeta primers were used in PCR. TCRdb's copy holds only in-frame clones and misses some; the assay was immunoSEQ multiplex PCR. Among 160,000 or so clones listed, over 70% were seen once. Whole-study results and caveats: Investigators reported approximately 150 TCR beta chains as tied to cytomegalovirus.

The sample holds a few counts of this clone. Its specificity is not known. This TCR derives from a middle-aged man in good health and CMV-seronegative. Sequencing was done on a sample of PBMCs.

CDR3 in DNA: TGCAGTCCCTACAGGGGTGGTAGCTACACCTTC. Translated, it gives CSPYRGGSYTF. This chain links TRBV20-1 with TRBJ1-2, with 7 nucleotides matching TRBD1. The trim removed 8 bases at V and 9 bases at J, leaving 9 bases unmatched. Looked up from germline, CDR1 is DFQATT and CDR2 is SNEGSKA (reference sequence). This CDR3 has 11 amino acids.